The TCR beta chain under discussion was sequenced for a study of blood T cells in healthy people across ages. This CDR3 spans 12 amino acids. CDR1 and CDR2 (germline): MDHEN, SYDVKM. V dropped 7 bases and J dropped 5 bases, with 11 bases sitting between them. A J-beta primer mix and a sample-barcoded 5' primer were used in a second PCR of roughly 7 to 12 cycles. Every sample produced at least 2.5 million CDR3-containing paired-end reads. Via MiXCR, TCRdb re-called the 5' RACE reads, giving one row per CDR3 protein. The data show about 800,000 distinct CDR3 sequences, around 25% seen once. Caucasian individuals from Russia who were healthy and aged about 6 to 95 acted as donors. This sample was shared with a second study, whose subject was T cells of mothers and their children. From that second work: Overlap in related mother-child pairs always slightly exceeded unrelated pairs, never significantly.

This receptor was identified in a boy under 18 in good health. The chain couples TRBV28 to TRBJ2-5; perhaps TRBD1 as D (6 bases). Input material: blood. In nucleotides, the CDR3 is TGTGCCAGCACCCAGGGGATCGAGACCCAGTACTTC. Translated, it gives CASTQGIETQYF.